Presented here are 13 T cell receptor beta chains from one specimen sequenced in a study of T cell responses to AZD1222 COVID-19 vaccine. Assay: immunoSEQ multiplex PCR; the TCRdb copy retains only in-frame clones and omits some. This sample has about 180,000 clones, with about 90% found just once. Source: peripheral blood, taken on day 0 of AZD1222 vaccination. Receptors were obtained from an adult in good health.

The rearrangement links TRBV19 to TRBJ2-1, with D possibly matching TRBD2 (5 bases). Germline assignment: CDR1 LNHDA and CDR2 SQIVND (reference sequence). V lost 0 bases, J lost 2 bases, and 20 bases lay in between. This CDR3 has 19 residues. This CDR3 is CASSIEWRRRLTPYNEQFF. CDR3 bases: TGTGCCAGTAGTATAGAGTGGAGGAGACGCCTTACCCCCTACAATGAGCAGTTCTTC. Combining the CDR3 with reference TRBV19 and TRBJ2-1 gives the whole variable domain DGGITQSPKYLFRKEGQNVTLSCEQNLNHDAMYWYRQDPGQGLRLIYYSQIVNDFQKGDIAEGYSVSREKKESFPLTVTSAQKNPTAFYLCASSIEWRRRLTPYNEQFFGPGTRLTVL.

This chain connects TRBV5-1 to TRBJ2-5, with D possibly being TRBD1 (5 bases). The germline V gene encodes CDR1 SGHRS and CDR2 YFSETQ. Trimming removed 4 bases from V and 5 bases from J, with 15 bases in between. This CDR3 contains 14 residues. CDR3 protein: CASSPPGLEETQYF. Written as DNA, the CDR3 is TGCGCCAGCAGCCCCCCAGGGCTCGAGGAGACCCAGTACTTC.

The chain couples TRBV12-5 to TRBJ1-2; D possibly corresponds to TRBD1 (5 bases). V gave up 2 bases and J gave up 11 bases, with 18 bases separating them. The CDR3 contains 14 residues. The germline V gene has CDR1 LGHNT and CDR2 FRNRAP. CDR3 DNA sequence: TGTGCTAGTGGTTTGAATTTGCGGGGACGACGATACACCTTC. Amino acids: CASGLNLRGRRYTF.

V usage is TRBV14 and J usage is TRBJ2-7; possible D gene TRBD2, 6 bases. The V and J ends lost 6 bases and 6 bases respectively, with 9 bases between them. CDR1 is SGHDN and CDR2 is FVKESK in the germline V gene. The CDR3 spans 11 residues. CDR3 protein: CASSSGGEQYF. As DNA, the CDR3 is TGTGCCAGCAGTTCCGGGGGCGAGCAGTACTTC.

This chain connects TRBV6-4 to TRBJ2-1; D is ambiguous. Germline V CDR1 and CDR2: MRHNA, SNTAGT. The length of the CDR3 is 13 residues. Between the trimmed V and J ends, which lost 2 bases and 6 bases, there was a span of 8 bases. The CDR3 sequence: CASSDPVSNEQFF. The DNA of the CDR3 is TGTGCCAGCAGTGACCCGGTCAGCAATGAGCAGTTCTTC.

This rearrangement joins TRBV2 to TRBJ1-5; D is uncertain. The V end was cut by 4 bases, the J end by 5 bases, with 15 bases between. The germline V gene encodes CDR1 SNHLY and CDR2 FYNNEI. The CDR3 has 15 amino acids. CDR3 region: CASSAPPGMDQPQHF. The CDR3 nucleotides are TGTGCCAGCAGTGCCCCGCCAGGAATGGATCAGCCCCAGCATTTT.

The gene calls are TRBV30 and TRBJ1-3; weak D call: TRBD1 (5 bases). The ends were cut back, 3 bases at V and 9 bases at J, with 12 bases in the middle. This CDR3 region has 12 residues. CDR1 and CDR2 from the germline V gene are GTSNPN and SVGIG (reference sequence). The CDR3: CAWSQGVGTIYF. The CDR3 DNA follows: TGTGCCTGGAGCCAAGGGGTAGGCACCATATATTTT.

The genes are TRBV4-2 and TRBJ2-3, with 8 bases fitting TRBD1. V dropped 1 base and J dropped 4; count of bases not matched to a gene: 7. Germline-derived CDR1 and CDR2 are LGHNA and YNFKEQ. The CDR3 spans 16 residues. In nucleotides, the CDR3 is TGTGCCAGCAGCCAAGGACAGGGGAATACAGCAGATACGCAGTATTTT. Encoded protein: CASSQGQGNTADTQYF.

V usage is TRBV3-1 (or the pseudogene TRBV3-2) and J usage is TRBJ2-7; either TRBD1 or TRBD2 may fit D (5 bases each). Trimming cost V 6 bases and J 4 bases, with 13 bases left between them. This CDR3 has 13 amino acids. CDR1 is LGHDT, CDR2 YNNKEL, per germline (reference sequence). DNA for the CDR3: TGTGCCAGCAGAGGGACGGGAACATACGAGCAGTACTTC. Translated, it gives CASRGTGTYEQYF.

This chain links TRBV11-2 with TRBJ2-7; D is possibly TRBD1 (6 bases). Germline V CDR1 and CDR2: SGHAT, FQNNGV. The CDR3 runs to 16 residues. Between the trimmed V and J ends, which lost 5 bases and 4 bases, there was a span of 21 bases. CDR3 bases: TGTGCCAGCAGCCCATCCGGGACACCCGGGCGATACGAGCAGTACTTC. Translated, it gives CASSPSGTPGRYEQYF.

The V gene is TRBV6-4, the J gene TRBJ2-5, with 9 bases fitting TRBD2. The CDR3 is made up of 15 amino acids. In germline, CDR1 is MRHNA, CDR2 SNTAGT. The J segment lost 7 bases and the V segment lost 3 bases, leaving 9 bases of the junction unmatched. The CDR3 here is CASSEEAGGRGTQYF. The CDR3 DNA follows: TGTGCCAGCAGTGAAGAAGCGGGGGGCCGGGGGACCCAGTACTTC.

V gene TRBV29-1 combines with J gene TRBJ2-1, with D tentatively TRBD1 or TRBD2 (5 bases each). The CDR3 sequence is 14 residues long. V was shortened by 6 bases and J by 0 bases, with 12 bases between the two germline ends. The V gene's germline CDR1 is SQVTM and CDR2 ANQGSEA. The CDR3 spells CSVAGTASYNEQFF. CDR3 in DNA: TGCAGCGTGGCCGGGACCGCCTCCTACAATGAGCAGTTCTTC.

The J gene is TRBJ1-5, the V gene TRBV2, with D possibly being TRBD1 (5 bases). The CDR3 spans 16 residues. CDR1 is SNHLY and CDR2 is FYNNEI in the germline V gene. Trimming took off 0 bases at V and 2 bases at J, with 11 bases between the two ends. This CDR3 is CASSEAGGRGNQPQHF. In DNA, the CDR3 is TGTGCCAGCAGTGAAGCGGGGGGAAGGGGCAATCAGCCCCAGCATTTT.